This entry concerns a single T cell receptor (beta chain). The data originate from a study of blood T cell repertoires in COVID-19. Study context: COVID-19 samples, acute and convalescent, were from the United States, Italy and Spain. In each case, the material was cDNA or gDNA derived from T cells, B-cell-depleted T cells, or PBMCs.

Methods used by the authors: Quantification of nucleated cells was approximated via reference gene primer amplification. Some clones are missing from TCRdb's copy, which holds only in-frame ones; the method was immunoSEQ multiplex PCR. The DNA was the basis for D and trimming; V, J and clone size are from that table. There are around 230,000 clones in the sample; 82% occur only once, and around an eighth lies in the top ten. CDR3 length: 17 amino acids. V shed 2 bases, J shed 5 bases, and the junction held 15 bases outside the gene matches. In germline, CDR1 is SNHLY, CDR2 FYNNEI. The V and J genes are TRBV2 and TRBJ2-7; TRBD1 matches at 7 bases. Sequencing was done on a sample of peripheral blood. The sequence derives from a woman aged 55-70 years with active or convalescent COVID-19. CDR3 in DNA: TGTGCCAGCAGTGAATTAGGGCCGGGACAGATGAGGGACGAGCAGTACTTC. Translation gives CASSELGPGQMRDEQYF. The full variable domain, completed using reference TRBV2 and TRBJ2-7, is EPEVTQTPSHQVTQMGQEVILRCVPISNHLYFYWYRQILGQKVEFLVSFYNNEISEKSEIFDDQFSVERPDGSNFTLKIRSTKLEDSAMYFCASSELGPGQMRDEQYFGPGTRLTVT.